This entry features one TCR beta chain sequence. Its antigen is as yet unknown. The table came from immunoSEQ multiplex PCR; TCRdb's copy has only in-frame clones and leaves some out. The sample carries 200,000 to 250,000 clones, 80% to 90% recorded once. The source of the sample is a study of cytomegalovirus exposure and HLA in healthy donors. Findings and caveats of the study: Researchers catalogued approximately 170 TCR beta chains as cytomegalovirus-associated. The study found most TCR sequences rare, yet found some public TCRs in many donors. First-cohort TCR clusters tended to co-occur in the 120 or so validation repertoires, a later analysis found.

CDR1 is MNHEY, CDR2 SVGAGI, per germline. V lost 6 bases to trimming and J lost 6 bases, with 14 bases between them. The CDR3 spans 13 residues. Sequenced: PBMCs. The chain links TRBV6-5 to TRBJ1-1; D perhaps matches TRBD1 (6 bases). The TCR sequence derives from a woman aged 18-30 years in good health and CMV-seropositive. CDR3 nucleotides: TGTGCCAGCAGAAGGAGTGGGGGCGCTGAAGCTTTCTTT. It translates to CASRRSGGAEAFF.